These 8 T cell receptor beta chains originate from one sample sequenced in a study of T cells in Graves' hyperthyroidism and ophthalmopathy. Amplified TCR beta CDR3 regions derived from RNA transcripts. The primer set for the first-round RT-PCR of the TCR CDR3 was HTBI. TCRdb re-derived calls from the multiplex PCR reads in MiXCR, one entry per CDR3 protein. The sample contains roughly 640,000 distinct CDR3 sequences, about 16% of which appear only once. Sample: blood. The receptors shown here come from a middle-aged woman with Graves' ophthalmopathy.

This clonotype was counted between two and nine times. V gene TRBV10-3 combines with J gene TRBJ2-2, with D possibly TRBD1 on 5 matching bases. Germline V gene sequence: CDR1 ENHRY, CDR2 SYGVKD. With 2 bases removed from V and 0 bases from J, the gap between germline ends came to 10 bases. The CDR3 sequence is 16 residues long. CDR3 DNA: TGTGCCATCAGTGAGCAGGCAGGGACGAACACCGGGGAGCTGTTTTTT. Amino acid sequence: CAISEQAGTNTGELFF.

Only a few counts were recorded for this clonotype. V is TRBV20-1 and J is TRBJ2-3; 11 bases match TRBD2. This CDR3 spans 15 amino acids. Per the germline V gene, CDR1 is DFQATT and CDR2 is SNEGSKA (reference sequence). V shed 6 bases, J shed 0 bases, and the junction held 5 bases outside the gene matches. The CDR3 here is CSAKGLAASTDTQYF. The CDR3 DNA sequence: TGCAGTGCAAAGGGACTAGCGGCAAGCACAGATACGCAGTATTTT.

This clonotype was seen repeatedly, ten times or more. The CDR3 spells CASSPGVGLGSSYNEQFF. CDR3 in DNA: TGCGCCAGCAGCCCGGGAGTCGGACTAGGGAGCTCCTACAATGAGCAGTTCTTC. The genes are TRBV5-1 and TRBJ2-1, with 7 bases aligning to TRBD2. Germline V gives CDR1 SGHRS, CDR2 YFSETQ. J gave up 0 bases and V 4 bases, and 13 bases lay outside the gene matches. The CDR3 length is 18 residues.

This clonotype was counted many times. The genes are TRBV28 and TRBJ1-2; D might be TRBD1 (5 bases). V was shortened by 3 bases and J by 0 bases, with 11 bases between the two germline ends. This CDR3 contains 15 residues. Germline values: CDR1 MDHEN, CDR2 SYDVKM. The CDR3: CASSFHGQSNYGYTF. The CDR3, as DNA: TGTGCCAGCAGTTTCCATGGACAATCTAACTATGGCTACACCTTC.

This clonotype was seen repeatedly, ten times or more. The chain is built from TRBV11-2 and TRBJ2-3, with D perhaps being TRBD1 or TRBD2 (5 bases each). The CDR3 is 15 residues long. Trimming removed 1 base at V and 2 bases at J, with 10 bases between. Germline V gene sequence: CDR1 SGHAT, CDR2 FQNNGV. The CDR3 spells CASSLGPGPTDTQYF. CDR3 DNA: TGTGCCAGCAGCTTAGGTCCGGGGCCCACAGATACGCAGTATTTT. Complete variable domain (other parts from reference TRBV11-2 and TRBJ2-3): EAGVAQSPRYKIIEKRQSVAFWCNPISGHATLYWYQQILGQGPKLLIQFQNNGVVDDSQLPKDRFSAERLKGVDSTLKIQPAKLEDSAVYLCASSLGPGPTDTQYFGPGTRLTVL.

This clonotype qualifies as medium-sized. The junction does not match germline at one end; this may be a read error. The V gene is TRBV5-1, the J gene TRBJ2-3; D is unclear. The CDR3 runs 13 residues. The V gene's germline CDR1 is SGHRS and CDR2 YFSETQ. The CDR3 is CASSLGSTDTQYF. The DNA of the CDR3 is TGTGCCAGCAGTTTGGGGTCCACAGATACGCAGTATTTT.

V is TRBV6-2 or TRBV6-3 and J is TRBJ2-3; possibly TRBD2 for D (6 bases). This CDR3 spans 16 amino acids. Germline V gene lookup returns CDR1 MNHEY and CDR2 SVGEGT. Trimming took off 6 bases at V and 2 bases at J, with 18 bases between the two ends. CDR3 DNA: TGTGCCAGCAGATCCGCCGGGACTGGGTACACAGATACGCAGTATTTT. Translated: CASRSAGTGYTDTQYF.

This clonotype was observed a handful of times. This rearrangement joins TRBV29-1 to TRBJ2-3; D call uncertain. Per germline, CDR1 SQVTM and CDR2 ANQGSEA. CDR3 length equals 13 residues. Between the trimmed V and J ends, which lost 4 bases and 2 bases, there was a span of 10 bases. DNA of the CDR3: TGCAGCGTTGTTGCAGACTCCACAGATACGCAGTATTTT. It translates to CSVVADSTDTQYF.